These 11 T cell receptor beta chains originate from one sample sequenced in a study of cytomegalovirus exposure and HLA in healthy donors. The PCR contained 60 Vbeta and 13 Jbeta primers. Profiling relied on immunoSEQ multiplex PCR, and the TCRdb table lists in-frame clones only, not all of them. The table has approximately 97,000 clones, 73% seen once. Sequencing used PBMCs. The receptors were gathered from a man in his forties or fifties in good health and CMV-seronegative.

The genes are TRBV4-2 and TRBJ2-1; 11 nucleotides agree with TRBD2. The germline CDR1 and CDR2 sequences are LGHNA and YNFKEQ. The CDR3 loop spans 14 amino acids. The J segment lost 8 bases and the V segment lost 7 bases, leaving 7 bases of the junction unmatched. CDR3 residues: CASKTSGDVDEQFF. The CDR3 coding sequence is TGTGCCAGCAAGACTAGCGGGGATGTGGATGAGCAGTTCTTC.

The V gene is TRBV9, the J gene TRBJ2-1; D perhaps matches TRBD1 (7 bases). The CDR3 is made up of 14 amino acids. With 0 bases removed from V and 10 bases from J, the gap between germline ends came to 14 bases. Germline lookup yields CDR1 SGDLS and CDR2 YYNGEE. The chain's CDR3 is CASSVALATGEQFF. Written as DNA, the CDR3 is TGTGCCAGCAGCGTAGCCCTAGCGACAGGGGAGCAGTTCTTC.

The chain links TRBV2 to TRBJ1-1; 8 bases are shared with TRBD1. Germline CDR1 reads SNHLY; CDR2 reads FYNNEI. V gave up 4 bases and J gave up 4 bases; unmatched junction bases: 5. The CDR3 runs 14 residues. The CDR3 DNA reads TGTGCCAGCAGTGTTACAGGGGGGTCCACTGAAGCTTTCTTT. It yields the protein CASSVTGGSTEAFF.

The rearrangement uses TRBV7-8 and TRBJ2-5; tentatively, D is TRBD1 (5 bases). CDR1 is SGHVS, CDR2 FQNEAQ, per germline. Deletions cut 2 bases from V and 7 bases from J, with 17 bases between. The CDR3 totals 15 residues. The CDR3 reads CASSLNQGSDGTQYF. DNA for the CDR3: TGTGCCAGCAGCTTAAATCAGGGATCAGACGGGACCCAGTACTTC.

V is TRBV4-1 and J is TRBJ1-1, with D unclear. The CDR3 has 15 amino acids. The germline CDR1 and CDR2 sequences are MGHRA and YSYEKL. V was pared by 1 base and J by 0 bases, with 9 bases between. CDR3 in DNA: TGCGCCAGCAGCCAAGCTCTACAGATGAACACTGAAGCTTTCTTT. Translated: CASSQALQMNTEAFF.

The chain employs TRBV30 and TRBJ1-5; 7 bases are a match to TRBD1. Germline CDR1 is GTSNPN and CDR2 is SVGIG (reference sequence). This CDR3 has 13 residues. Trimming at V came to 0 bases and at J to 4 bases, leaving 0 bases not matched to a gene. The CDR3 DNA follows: TGTGCCTGGAGTGTACAGGGGAATCAGCCCCAGCATTTT. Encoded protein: CAWSVQGNQPQHF.

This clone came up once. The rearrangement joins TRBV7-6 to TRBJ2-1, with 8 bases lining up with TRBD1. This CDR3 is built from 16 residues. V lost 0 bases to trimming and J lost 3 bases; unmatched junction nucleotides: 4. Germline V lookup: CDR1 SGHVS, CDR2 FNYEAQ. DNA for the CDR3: TGTGCCAGCAGCTTAGCCGGACAGGGAATCTACAATGAGCAGTTCTTC. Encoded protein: CASSLAGQGIYNEQFF. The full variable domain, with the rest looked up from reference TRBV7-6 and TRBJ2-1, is GAGVSQSPRYKVTKRGQDVALRCDPISGHVSLYWYRQALGQGPEFLTYFNYEAQQDKSGLPNDRFSAERPEGSISTLTIQRTEQRDSAMYRCASSLAGQGIYNEQFFGPGTRLTVL.

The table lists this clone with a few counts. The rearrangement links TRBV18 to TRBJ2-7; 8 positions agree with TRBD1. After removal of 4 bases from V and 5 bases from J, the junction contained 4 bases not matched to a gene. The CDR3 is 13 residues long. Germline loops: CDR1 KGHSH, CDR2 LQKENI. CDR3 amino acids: CASSRDRINEQYF. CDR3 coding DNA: TGTGCCAGCTCACGGGACAGGATCAACGAGCAGTACTTC.

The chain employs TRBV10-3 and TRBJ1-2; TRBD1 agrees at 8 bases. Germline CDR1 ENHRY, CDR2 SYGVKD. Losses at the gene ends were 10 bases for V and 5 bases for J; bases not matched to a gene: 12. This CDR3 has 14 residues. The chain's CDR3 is CATTQDRDIYGYTF. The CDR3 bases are TGTGCCACGACCCAGGACAGGGACATTTATGGCTACACCTTC.

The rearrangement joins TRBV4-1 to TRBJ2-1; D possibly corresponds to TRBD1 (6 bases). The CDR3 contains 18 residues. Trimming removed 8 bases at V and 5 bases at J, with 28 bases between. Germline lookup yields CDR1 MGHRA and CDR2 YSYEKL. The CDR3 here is CASAPNLVWGRRDNEQFF. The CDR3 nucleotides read TGCGCCAGCGCTCCTAACTTGGTCTGGGGGCGTAGGGACAATGAGCAGTTCTTC.

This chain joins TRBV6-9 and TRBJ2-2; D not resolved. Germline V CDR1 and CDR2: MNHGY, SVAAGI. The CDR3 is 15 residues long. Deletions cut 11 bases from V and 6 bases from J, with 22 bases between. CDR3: CARRPEVSVAGELFF. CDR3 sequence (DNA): TGTGCCCGTCGTCCTGAGGTGTCAGTCGCCGGGGAGCTGTTTTTT.